This TCR beta chain stems from a study of T-cell reconstitution after alpha-beta-depleted transplantation in children. This clonotype was observed at least ten times. Its antigen is not known. Library preparation (for TCRbeta) was performed with unique molecular identifiers. TCRdb processed the PCR reads anew with MiXCR; each CDR3 protein has one entry. Seen here are 250,000 to 350,000 distinct CDR3 sequences, around 25% observed once, and the top ten hold 9.5% to 12%. Study-level results: Several hundred rapidly expanded clones from non-depleted graft cells reportedly supplied alpha-beta T cells about two months post-transplant.

This sequence was found in a male patient under 18 who had a stem cell transplant for acute lymphoblastic leukemia, so the T cells may come from the graft donor. The material sequenced was PBMCs, mostly from graft donor cells, taken 180 days after TCRalphabeta/CD19-depleted stem cell transplant.

CDR3 sequence (DNA): TGCGCCAGCAGCTTGGGGGCGGCGAACACTGAAGCTTTCTTT. This translates into CASSLGAANTEAFF. The chain carries TRBV5-1 and TRBJ1-1, with unresolved D. Germline V gene data show CDR1 as SGHRS and CDR2 as YFSETQ. This CDR3 has 14 residues. The V gene lost 0 bases and the J gene lost 1 base, with 7 bases spanning the gap.